A few counts support the clone carrying this TCR beta chain. The antigen is undetermined. A single record per CDR3 protein comes from TCRdb applying MiXCR to the RT-PCR reads. The sample includes about 570,000 distinct CDR3 sequences, roughly 10% seen only once; the top ten take 10%. This entry is derived from a study of response to subunit inactivated influenza vaccine. Study-wide results and limits: There was a suggestion from the authors that each seasonal influenza vaccination recruits few new T cells.

The source material was PBMCs from blood, sampled on the day of vaccination. This TCR was sampled from a man aged 50 to 60 who received an inactivated influenza vaccine.

In DNA, the CDR3 is TGTGCCAGCAGAACCCACAGAGGTACCACCGGGGAGCTGTTTTTT. It codes for CASRTHRGTTGELFF. J is TRBJ2-2 and V is TRBV28; D is uncertain. Trimming cost V 6 bases and J 4 bases, with 15 bases left between them. Germline V gene data show CDR1 as MDHEN and CDR2 as SYDVKM. There are 15 residues in the CDR3.